This is a list of T cell receptor beta chains from one sample in a study of blood T cell repertoires in COVID-19. Sequenced by immunoSEQ multiplex PCR; TCRdb stores in-frame clones only, minus some. The table has 200,000 to 250,000 clones, approximately 84% seen once. The source material was PBMCs or T cells enriched from blood (not recorded which). The receptors derive from a man aged 40-49 years who had recovered from COVID-19. Both conserved end residues are part of each CDR3. The D gene is left open where the match is weak. Some rows mark clone size as missing; the rest say once, few, many or name a class of expanded clone.

TRBJ2-5,NA,TRBV3-1/TRBV3-2,TRBD2,CASRGGGAGQETQYF,TGTGCCAGCAGAGGCGGGGGGGCCGGGCAAGAGACCCAGTACTTC
TRBJ1-4,NA,TRBV28,TRBD1,CASSRTGGDEKLFF,TGTGCCAGCAGCAGGACAGGGGGCGATGAAAAACTGTTTTTT
TRBJ2-4,NA,TRBV3-1/TRBV3-2,NA,CASSQGGLATIQYF,TGTGCCAGCAGCCAAGGCGGGCTGGCTACCATTCAGTACTTC
TRBJ2-1,NA,TRBV27,TRBD2,CASRPTSGGDNEQFF,TGTGCCAGCAGGCCAACTAGCGGGGGGGACAATGAGCAGTTCTTC
TRBJ1-1,NA,TRBV23-1,NA,CASSVRGEAFF,TGCGCCAGCAGCGTCAGGGGAGAAGCTTTCTTT
TRBJ1-1,few,TRBV3-1/TRBV3-2,NA,CASSLDNREAFF,TGTGCCAGCAGCCTGGACAACCGCGAAGCTTTCTTT
TRBJ2-2,NA,TRBV5-4,NA,CATPGETGELFF,TGTGCCACCCCAGGGGAAACCGGGGAGCTGTTTTTT
TRBJ1-5,NA,TRBV9,TRBD1,CASSEGQGYGNQPQHF,TGTGCCAGCAGCGAGGGACAGGGGTACGGCAATCAGCCCCAGCATTTT
TRBJ2-2,many,TRBV18,NA,CASSPRVAEYGELFF,TGTGCCAGCTCACCCCGGGTAGCGGAGTACGGGGAGCTGTTTTTT
TRBJ1-5,NA,TRBV24-1,TRBD1,CATSDPDRADRIRNQPQHF,TGTGCCACCAGTGACCCGGACAGGGCTGACCGGATTCGTAATCAGCCCCAGCATTTT
TRBJ1-4,NA,TRBV2,TRBD1,CASSLGQGPNEKLFF,TGTGCCAGCAGCTTAGGACAGGGCCCTAATGAAAAACTGTTTTTT
TRBJ1-5,NA,TRBV6-5,TRBD1,CASSLTGGKGQPQHF,TGTGCCAGCAGCCTGACAGGGGGGAAAGGACAGCCCCAGCATTTT
TRBJ1-1,NA,TRBV7-3,NA,CASSLIPGENTEAFF,TGTGCCAGCAGCTTAATTCCAGGGGAGAACACTGAAGCTTTCTTT
TRBJ1-2,once,TRBV28,NA,CASSLVAGYGYTF,TGTGCCAGCAGTTTAGTGGCAGGCTATGGCTACACCTTC
TRBJ2-7,few,TRBV2,TRBD1,CASTQGGTGDDEQYF,TGTGCCAGCACCCAAGGGGGGACAGGGGACGACGAGCAGTACTTC
TRBJ2-1,NA,TRBV4-1,NA,CASSPGEADDNEQFF,TGCGCCAGCAGCCCGGGAGAAGCGGATGACAATGAGCAGTTCTTC
TRBJ1-5,NA,TRBV4-1,NA,CASRSETGRSNQPQHF,TGCGCCAGCAGATCTGAGACAGGCCGTAGCAATCAGCCCCAGCATTTT
TRBJ2-1,NA,TRBV9,NA,CASSQTGTFYTYNEQFF,TGTGCCAGCAGCCAAACCGGGACTTTCTATACATACAATGAGCAGTTCTTC
TRBJ2-3,NA,TRBV6-5,NA,CASSYPGSRTQYF,TGTGCCAGCAGTTACCCCGGTTCGCGAACGCAGTATTTT
TRBJ2-1,NA,TRBV5-1,TRBD1,CASSLGQGTYNEQFF,TGCGCCAGCAGCTTGGGACAGGGAACTTACAATGAGCAGTTCTTC
TRBJ2-2,few,TRBV12-3/TRBV12-4,TRBD2,CASRRGTSGELFF,TGTGCCAGCAGACGAGGGACTAGCGGGGAGCTGTTTTTT
TRBJ2-5,NA,TRBV5-1,NA,CASSIGIQETQYF,TGCGCCAGCAGCATCGGGATACAGGAGACCCAGTACTTC
TRBJ2-3,NA,TRBV28,TRBD2,CASNQRAGVQYF,TGTGCCAGCAACCAGCGAGCGGGAGTGCAGTATTTT
TRBJ1-6,NA,TRBV27,TRBD1,CASSPRTGGRNSPLHF,TGTGCCAGCAGTCCCCGGACAGGGGGCAGAAATTCACCCCTCCACTTT
TRBJ2-7,few,TRBV19,TRBD1,CASSLDRAGPEQYF,TGTGCCAGTAGTCTAGACAGGGCCGGGCCCGAGCAGTACTTC
TRBJ1-1,few,TRBV27,NA,CASRWGEVTEAFF,TGTGCCAGCAGGTGGGGGGAAGTCACTGAAGCTTTCTTT
TRBJ2-7,NA,TRBV10-2,TRBD2,CASSDLTSGSWEQYF,TGCGCCAGCAGTGATTTGACTAGCGGGAGTTGGGAGCAGTACTTC
TRBJ2-2,NA,TRBV24-1,TRBD2,CATSEPGLANTGELFF,TGTGCCACCAGTGAACCGGGACTAGCGAACACCGGGGAGCTGTTTTTT
TRBJ1-2,NA,TRBV5-1,TRBD1,CASSSQGTEQNGYTF,TGCGCCAGCAGCTCTCAAGGGACAGAACAAAATGGCTACACCTTC
TRBJ2-5,NA,TRBV4-1,TRBD2,CASSQGSLAARETQYF,TGCGCCAGCAGCCAAGGGTCACTAGCGGCCCGAGAGACCCAGTACTTC
TRBJ2-2,NA,TRBV4-3,TRBD1,CASSQEQGSWTGELFF,TGCGCCAGCAGCCAAGAACAGGGGTCGTGGACCGGGGAGCTGTTTTTT
TRBJ1-3,NA,TRBV11-3,NA,CASSRRGGNTIYF,TGTGCCAGCAGCCGCCGTGGCGGAAACACCATATATTTT
TRBJ1-1,NA,TRBV4-2,NA,CASSRDTRGTEAFF,TGTGCCAGCAGCCGGGACACTCGGGGCACTGAAGCTTTCTTT
TRBJ1-1,NA,TRBV2,NA,CASSRSVNTEAFF,TGTGCCAGCAGTCGGTCGGTGAACACTGAAGCTTTCTTT
TRBJ1-1,NA,TRBV21-1,NA,CASSKHAKTLNTEAFF,TGTGCCAGCAGCAAACATGCAAAGACTTTGAACACTGAAGCTTTCTTT
TRBJ2-1,NA,TRBV27,NA,CASSLVAPNRNEQFF,TGTGCCAGCAGTCTGGTGGCCCCAAATCGAAATGAGCAGTTCTTC
TRBJ2-5,NA,TRBV5-1,TRBD2,CASSLAGAIQETQYF,TGCGCCAGCAGCTTAGCGGGGGCCATCCAAGAGACCCAGTACTTC
TRBJ2-3,NA,TRBV30,NA,CAWSLLTDTQYF,TGTGCCTGGAGTCTACTCACAGATACGCAGTATTTT
TRBJ2-7,NA,TRBV30,NA,CAWDRQAYEQYF,TGTGCCTGGGATAGACAGGCTTACGAGCAGTACTTC
TRBJ2-7,NA,TRBV7-9,NA,CASSQGGSGEQYF,TGTGCCAGCAGCCAGGGGGGTTCGGGAGAGCAGTACTTC
TRBJ2-7,few,TRBV28,NA,CASSFVKTYEQYF,TGTGCCAGCAGTTTCGTTAAAACCTACGAGCAGTACTTC
TRBJ2-7,NA,TRBV7-9,NA,CASSPGGPFHSSYEQYF,TGTGCCAGCAGCCCCGGAGGGCCCTTCCACAGCTCCTACGAGCAGTACTTC
TRBJ1-1,NA,TRBV18,TRBD1,CASSPTGVGTEAFF,TGTGCCAGCTCACCAACAGGGGTGGGGACTGAAGCTTTCTTT
TRBJ2-7,NA,TRBV2,TRBD1,CATGQGFYEQYF,TGTGCCACCGGACAGGGTTTCTACGAGCAGTACTTC
TRBJ2-3,NA,TRBV4-3,TRBD1,CASSLTGGRTDTQYF,TGCGCCAGCAGCCTGACAGGGGGGAGGACAGATACGCAGTATTTT
TRBJ1-6,NA,TRBV28,NA,CASSWDINSPLHF,TGTGCCAGCAGTTGGGACATCAATTCACCCCTCCACTTT
TRBJ2-2,NA,TRBV4-2,TRBD2,CASSSRTSGEAAGELFF,TGTGCCAGCAGCTCCAGGACTAGCGGGGAGGCCGCCGGGGAGCTGTTTTTT
TRBJ1-2,NA,TRBV12-3/TRBV12-4,NA,CASSPGQNYGYTF,TGTGCCAGCAGCCCCGGACAGAACTATGGCTACACCTTC
TRBJ2-1,NA,TRBV28,TRBD2,CASSSRLAGSYNEQFF,TGTGCCAGCAGTTCCCGACTAGCGGGATCCTACAATGAGCAGTTCTTC